This TCR beta chain was sequenced in a study of cytomegalovirus exposure and HLA in healthy donors. The CDR3 sequence is 13 residues long. CDR1 is SEHNR, CDR2 FQNEAQ, per germline (reference sequence). V lost 2 bases and J lost 9, with 13 bases in between. Donors consisted of healthy bone marrow donors. A remark on this clone: Its antigen is undetermined.

The PCR ran on 60 Vbeta and 13 Jbeta primers. Generated by immunoSEQ multiplex PCR, the TCRdb table keeps only in-frame clones and is missing some. The sample carries under 150,000 clones, over 65% recorded once. Whole-study findings and limits: Excluded: some indistinguishable V segments such as TRBV6-2 and TRBV6-3. Earlier analysis found most TCR beta V segments productive about 87% or about 30% of the time.

The chain is built from TRBV7-9 and TRBJ1-2, with D possibly matching TRBD1 (5 bases). This clonotype was obtained from a young man in good health and CMV-seronegative. Sequenced sample: PBMCs. In DNA, the CDR3 is TGTGCCAGCAGCTTACAAGGGGCGCGGAGCTACACCTTC. It translates to CASSLQGARSYTF. The full variable domain, in which reference TRBV7-9 and TRBJ1-2 provide the parts outside the CDR3, is DTGVSQNPRHKITKRGQNVTFRCDPISEHNRLYWYRQTLGQGPEFLTYFQNEAQLEKSRLLSDRFSAERPKGSFSTLEIQRTEQGDSAMYLCASSLQGARSYTFGSGTRLTVV.